This T cell receptor (beta chain) stems from a study of lymphopenia after photon versus proton radiotherapy. Findings of the study overall: After lymphocyte nadir, photon-treated repertoires showed oligoclonal expansion, especially CD8+ Temra. Proton therapy kept repertoires fairly stable, unlike photons, which gained effector/memory cells. Better survival with proton therapy was suggested as possible, not demonstrated.

Germline CDR1 is LNHDA and CDR2 is SQIVND (reference sequence). Deletions cut 8 bases from V and 2 bases from J, with 15 bases between. CDR3 length: 14 amino acids. This table comes from immunoSEQ multiplex PCR, and its TCRdb copy is limited to in-frame clones, with some not included. The sample has about 24,000 clones; around four fifths are singletons. On this clone: The antigen remains unidentified.

The receptor was isolated from a woman aged 70 to 79 with pancreatic cancer. The genes are TRBV19 and TRBJ1-2; the D gene is possibly TRBD1 (6 bases). The material was peripheral blood, obtained from a patient treated with proton-based radiotherapy. CDR3 in amino acids: CASVRDTTNYGYTF. The CDR3 DNA follows: TGTGCCAGTGTAAGGGACACAACGAACTATGGCTACACCTTC.